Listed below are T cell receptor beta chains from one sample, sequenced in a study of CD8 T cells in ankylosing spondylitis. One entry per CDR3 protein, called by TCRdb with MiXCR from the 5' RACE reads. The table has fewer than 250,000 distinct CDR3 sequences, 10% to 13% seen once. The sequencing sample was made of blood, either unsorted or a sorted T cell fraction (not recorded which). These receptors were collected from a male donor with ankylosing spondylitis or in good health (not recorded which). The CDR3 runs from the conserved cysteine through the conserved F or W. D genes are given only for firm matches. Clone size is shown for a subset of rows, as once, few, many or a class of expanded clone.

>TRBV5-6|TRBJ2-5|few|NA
TGTGCCAGCAGCTTGGTATCTACTTTGACCCAGTACTTC
CASSLVSTLTQYF
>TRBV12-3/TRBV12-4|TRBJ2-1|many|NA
TGTGCCAGCAGTCTCCCGGGGTCCTACAATGAGCAGTTCTTC
CASSLPGSYNEQFF
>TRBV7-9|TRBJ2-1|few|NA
TGTGCCAGCAGCTTCGGGGGGCTTGACAATGAGCAGTTCTTC
CASSFGGLDNEQFF
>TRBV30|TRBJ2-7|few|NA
TGTGCCTGGGCTCTGGACACCCGATCCTACGAGCAGTACTTC
CAWALDTRSYEQYF
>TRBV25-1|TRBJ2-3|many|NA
TGTGCCAGCAGTGATCGAACAGTCACAGATACGCAGTATTTT
CASSDRTVTDTQYF
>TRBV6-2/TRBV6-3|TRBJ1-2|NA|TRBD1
TGTGCCAGCAGTTACAACCGGACAGGGGTTAACTGTGGCTACACCTTC
CASSYNRTGVNCGYTF
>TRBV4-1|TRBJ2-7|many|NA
TGCGCCAGCAGCCAAGGAGCGGGTTACGAGCAGTACTTC
CASSQGAGYEQYF
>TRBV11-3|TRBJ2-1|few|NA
TGTGCCAGCAGCTTACGTGGGACGGATTACAATGAGCAGTTCTTC
CASSLRGTDYNEQFF
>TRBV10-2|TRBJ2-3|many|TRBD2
TGCGCCAGCAACCTAGCGGGGCTAACAGATACGCAGTATTTT
CASNLAGLTDTQYF
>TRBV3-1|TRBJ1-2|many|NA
TGTGCCAGCAGCCAAGCTCGGGGAATCGGCTATGGCTACACCTTC
CASSQARGIGYGYTF
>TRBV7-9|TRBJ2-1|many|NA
TGTGCCAGCAGCTTCGCCCGAGGGGGGCCCTACAATGAGCAGTTCTTC
CASSFARGGPYNEQFF
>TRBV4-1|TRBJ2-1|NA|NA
TGCGCCAGCAGCCCAGGACCCCAGACCTTAAATGAGCAGTTCTTC
CASSPGPQTLNEQFF
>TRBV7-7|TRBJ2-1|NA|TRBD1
TGTGCCAGCAGCAGCCACAGGGGTGGTGATGAGCAGTTCTTC
CASSSHRGGDEQFF
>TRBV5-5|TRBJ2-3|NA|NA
TGTGCCAGCAGCGCCGCGACCAGCACAGATACGCAGTATTTT
CASSAATSTDTQYF
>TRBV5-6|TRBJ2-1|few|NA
TGTGCCAGCAGCTTGGCCTTTAGGGGTAATGAGCAGTTCTTC
CASSLAFRGNEQFF
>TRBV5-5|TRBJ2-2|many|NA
TGTGCCAGCAGCTGGAGTGGGTCGAACACCGGGGAGCTGTTTTTT
CASSWSGSNTGELFF
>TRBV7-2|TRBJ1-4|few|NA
TGTGCCAGCAGCAGGAGGGCTGGGATGGGTGAAAAACTGTTTTTT
CASSRRAGMGEKLFF
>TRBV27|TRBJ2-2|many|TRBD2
TGTGCCAGCAGTTCTGAGCGGGAGTTGAAAACCGGGGAGCTGTTTTTT
CASSSERELKTGELFF
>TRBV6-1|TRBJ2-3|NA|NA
TGTGCCAGCAGTGTGGGGGCAGGGGGCACAGATACGCAGTATTTT
CASSVGAGGTDTQYF
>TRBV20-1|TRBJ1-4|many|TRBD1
TGCAGTGCTCGTTCCGGGACAGGGTTTCGAAATGAAAAACTGTTTTTT
CSARSGTGFRNEKLFF